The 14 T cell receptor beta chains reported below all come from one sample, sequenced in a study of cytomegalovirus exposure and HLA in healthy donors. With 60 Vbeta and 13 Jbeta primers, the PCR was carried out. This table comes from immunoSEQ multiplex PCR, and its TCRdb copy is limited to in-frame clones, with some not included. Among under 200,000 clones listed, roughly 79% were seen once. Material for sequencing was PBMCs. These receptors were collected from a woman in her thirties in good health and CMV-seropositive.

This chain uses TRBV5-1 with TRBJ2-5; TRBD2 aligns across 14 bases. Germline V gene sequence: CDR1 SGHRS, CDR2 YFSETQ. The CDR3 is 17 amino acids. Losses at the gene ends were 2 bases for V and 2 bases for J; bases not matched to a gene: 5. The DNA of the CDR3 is TGCGCCAGCAGCTTCTGGACTAGCGGGGGGAAACAAGAGACCCAGTACTTC. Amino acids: CASSFWTSGGKQETQYF.

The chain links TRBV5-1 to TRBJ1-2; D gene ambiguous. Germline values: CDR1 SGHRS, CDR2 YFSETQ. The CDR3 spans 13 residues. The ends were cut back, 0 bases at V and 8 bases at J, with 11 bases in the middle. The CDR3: CASSLEAVPGYTF. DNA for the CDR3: TGCGCCAGCAGCTTGGAAGCGGTCCCAGGCTACACCTTC.

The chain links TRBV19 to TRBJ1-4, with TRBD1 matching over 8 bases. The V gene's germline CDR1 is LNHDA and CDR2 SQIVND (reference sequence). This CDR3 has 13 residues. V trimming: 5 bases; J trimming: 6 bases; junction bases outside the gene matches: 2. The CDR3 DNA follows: TGTGCCAGTAGTCAGGGGGCGTATGAAAAACTGTTTTTT. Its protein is CASSQGAYEKLFF.

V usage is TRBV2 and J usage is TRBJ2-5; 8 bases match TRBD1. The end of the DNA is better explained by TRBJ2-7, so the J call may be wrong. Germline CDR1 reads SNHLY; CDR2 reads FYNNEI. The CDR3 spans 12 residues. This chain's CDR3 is CASSGTGNEQYF. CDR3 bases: TGTGCCAGCAGTGGGACAGGGAACGAGCAGTACTTC.

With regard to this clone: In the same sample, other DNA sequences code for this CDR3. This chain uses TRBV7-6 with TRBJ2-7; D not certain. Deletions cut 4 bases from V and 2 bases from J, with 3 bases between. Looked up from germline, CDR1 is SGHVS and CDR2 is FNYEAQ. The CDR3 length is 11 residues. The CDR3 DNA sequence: TGTGCCAGCAGCTCCACCTACGAGCAGTACTTC. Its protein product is CASSSTYEQYF.

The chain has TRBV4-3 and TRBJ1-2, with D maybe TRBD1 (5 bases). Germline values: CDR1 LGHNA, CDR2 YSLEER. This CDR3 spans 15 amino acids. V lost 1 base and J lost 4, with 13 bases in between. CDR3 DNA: TGCGCCAGCAGCCAAGGCCTGGGACTGATCTATGGCTACACCTTC. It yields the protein CASSQGLGLIYGYTF.

Here the CDR3 DNA reads TGTGCCAGCAGCTCGCAGGGAGGCACTGAAGCTTTCTTT. This translates into CASSSQGGTEAFF. The V and J genes are TRBV7-9 and TRBJ1-1, with D perhaps matching TRBD1 (5 bases). The germline V gene has CDR1 SEHNR and CDR2 FQNEAQ (reference sequence). V lost 4 bases and J 4 bases, leaving 10 bases between the germline ends. The CDR3 consists of 13 residues. Full variable domain (missing parts from reference TRBV7-9 and TRBJ1-1): DTGVSQNPRHKITKRGQNVTFRCDPISEHNRLYWYRQTLGQGPEFLTYFQNEAQLEKSRLLSDRFSAERPKGSFSTLEIQRTEQGDSAMYLCASSSQGGTEAFFGQGTRLTVV.

This CDR3 reads CAWSGGLGIGQPQHF. Written as DNA, the CDR3 is TGTGCCTGGAGTGGGGGGCTCGGGATCGGTCAGCCCCAGCATTTT. V gene TRBV30 combines with J gene TRBJ1-5; the D gene is possibly TRBD1 (6 bases). Germline V gene data show CDR1 as GTSNPN and CDR2 as SVGIG (reference sequence). CDR3 size: 15 residues. V dropped 1 base and J dropped 6 bases, with 16 bases sitting between them.

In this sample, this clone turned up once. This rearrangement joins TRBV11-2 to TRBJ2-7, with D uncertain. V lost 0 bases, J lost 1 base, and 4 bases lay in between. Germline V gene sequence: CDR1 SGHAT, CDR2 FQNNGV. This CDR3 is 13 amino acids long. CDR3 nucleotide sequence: TGTGCCAGCAGCTTAGATCATTCCTACGAGCAGTACTTC. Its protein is CASSLDHSYEQYF. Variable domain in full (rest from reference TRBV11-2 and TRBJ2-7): EAGVAQSPRYKIIEKRQSVAFWCNPISGHATLYWYQQILGQGPKLLIQFQNNGVVDDSQLPKDRFSAERLKGVDSTLKIQPAKLEDSAVYLCASSLDHSYEQYFGPGTRLTVT.

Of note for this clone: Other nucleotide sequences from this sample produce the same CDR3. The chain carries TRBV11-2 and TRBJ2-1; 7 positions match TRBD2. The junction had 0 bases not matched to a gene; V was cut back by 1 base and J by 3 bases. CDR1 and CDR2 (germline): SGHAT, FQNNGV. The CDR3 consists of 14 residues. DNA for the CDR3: TGTGCCAGCAGCTTAGCGGGAGGCTACAATGAGCAGTTCTTC. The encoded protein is CASSLAGGYNEQFF.

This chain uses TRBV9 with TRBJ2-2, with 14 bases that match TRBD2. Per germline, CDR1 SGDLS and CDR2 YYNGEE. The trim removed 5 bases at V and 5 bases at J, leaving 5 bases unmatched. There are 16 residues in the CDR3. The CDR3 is CASRWGLAGETGELFF. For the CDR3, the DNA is TGTGCCAGCAGGTGGGGACTAGCGGGGGAGACCGGGGAGCTGTTTTTT.

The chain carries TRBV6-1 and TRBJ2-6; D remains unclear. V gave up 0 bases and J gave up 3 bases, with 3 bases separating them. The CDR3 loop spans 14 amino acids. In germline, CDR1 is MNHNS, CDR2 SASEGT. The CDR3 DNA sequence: TGTGCCAGCAGTGAAGCCGGTGGGGCCAACGTCCTGACTTTC. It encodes CASSEAGGANVLTF.

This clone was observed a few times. This chain's CDR3 is CASRSTGGTEAFF. CDR3 nucleotides: TGCGCCAGCCGCTCAACGGGGGGGACTGAAGCTTTCTTT. The chain is built from TRBV5-1 and TRBJ1-1; possibly TRBD1 for D (5 bases). This CDR3 has 13 amino acids. Germline V gene sequence: CDR1 SGHRS, CDR2 YFSETQ. Trimming removed 7 bases from V and 5 bases from J, with 15 bases in between.

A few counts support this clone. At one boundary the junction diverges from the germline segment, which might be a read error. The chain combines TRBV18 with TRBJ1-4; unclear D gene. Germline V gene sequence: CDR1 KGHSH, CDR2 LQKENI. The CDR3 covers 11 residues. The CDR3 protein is CASSLKEAAVF. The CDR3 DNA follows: TGTGCCAGCTCACTAAAGGAGGCGGCGGTTTTT.